This T cell receptor beta chain was sequenced for a study of blood T cell repertoires in COVID-19 (dated by TCRdb to the early 2020s). Notes on the research overall: The collaborator samples originated in the United States, Italy and Spain and spanned the acute and convalescent phases of COVID-19. The material from the prospective study consisted of cDNA or gDNA derived from T cells, B-cell-depleted T cells, or PBMCs. Deeply sampled blood TCRbeta repertoires from subjects exposed to, actively infected with, or recovered from COVID-19 were included in the dataset. The repertoires were released in a freely available public database intended as a resource for research on the immune response to SARS-CoV-2. The samples were drawn from the first 160 participants of the ongoing ImmuneRACE study and from 1,254 subjects provided by 6 global collaborators. A de-identified subject ID, COVID-19 status, age in years and sex were almost always included in the sample metadata. Where available, HLA class I and class II types were obtained from metadata supplied by the sample provider rather than from assay-based typing.

In the case of this clone: Its antigen remains undetermined. No base quality information exists; no much larger clone differs at one position.

Each collaborating institution followed its own protocols to collect whole blood in K2EDTA tubes. Collaborator samples were shipped for TCRbeta analysis as frozen whole blood, isolated PBMCs, or DNA extracted from either sample type. Points the paper makes about the study in general: How much clinical and demographic metadata was included differed by source and by participant, and the metadata was provided uncurated.

TCRbeta CDR3 regions were amplified from genomic DNA by means of the immunoSEQ Assay, a bias-controlled multiplex PCR. The study's processing was this. The number of nucleated cells in each sample was estimated by amplification of reference gene primers within the assay. To quantify the absolute abundance of each unique TCRbeta CDR3 rearrangement, sequence reads were collapsed and filtered. Productive Simpson clonality was computed per sample as the square root of Simpson's diversity index over productive rearrangements. TCRdb stores this immuneACCESS table with in-frame sequences only. Part of the clones is absent; in the studies checked, under half of the shortfall reflects unresolved V genes, and no reason is known for the rest. V and J calls and clone size are copied from that table; D and trimming were computed from the DNA. Across this sample there are around 130,000 clones, with approximately 85% seen only once. The ten largest clones represent roughly 4.5% of the sample.

CDR1 and CDR2, per the germline V gene, are SGDLS and YYNGEE. The CDR3 starts with the cysteine, ends with the phenylalanine, and has 13 residues. The only DNA kept is the CDR3, 39 bases in frame from the first base. Relative to germline, V is 0 bases shorter and J is 7 bases shorter, with 10 bases between their ends. This sequence uses TRBV9 and TRBJ1-1; the D gene cannot be named for sure. The sequence was obtained from a human donor in a cohort sampled during active COVID-19. The material sequenced was peripheral blood. The DNA sequence follows: TGTGCCAGCAGCGTAGCTGAAGGCGGTGAAGCTTTCTTT. Its coded protein is CASSVAEGGEAFF.